This record covers a single T cell receptor beta chain. This record belongs to a study of cytomegalovirus exposure and HLA in healthy donors. On the study more broadly: Approximately 85 million unique TCRs from HLA-typed donors were held in an early data release.

The PCR had 60 Vbeta and 13 Jbeta primers. Sequencing was performed with immunoSEQ multiplex PCR; in TCRdb, only in-frame clones are kept and a portion is missing. This table holds around 100,000 clones, around 77% found once. CDR3 length: 12 residues. Trimming removed 4 bases from V and 2 bases from J, with 3 bases in between. From germline, CDR1 is MNHEY and CDR2 SVGAGI. The sequence came from a woman in her twenties or thirties in good health and CMV-seropositive. The chain combines TRBV6-5 with TRBJ1-5; D is unresolved. Sequenced material: PBMCs. The CDR3 nucleotides read TGTGCCAGCAGTTCTCGCAATCAGCCCCAGCATTTT. Translated: CASSSRNQPQHF.